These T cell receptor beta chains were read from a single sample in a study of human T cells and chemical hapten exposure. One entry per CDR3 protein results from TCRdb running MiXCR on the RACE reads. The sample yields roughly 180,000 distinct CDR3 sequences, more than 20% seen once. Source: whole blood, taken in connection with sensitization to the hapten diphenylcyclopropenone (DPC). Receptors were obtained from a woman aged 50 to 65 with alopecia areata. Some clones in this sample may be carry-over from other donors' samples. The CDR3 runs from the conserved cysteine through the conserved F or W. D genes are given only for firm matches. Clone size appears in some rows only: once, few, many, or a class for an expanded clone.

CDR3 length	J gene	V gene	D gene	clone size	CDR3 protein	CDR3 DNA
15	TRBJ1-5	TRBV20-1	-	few	CSARVTGPGNQPQHF	TGCAGTGCTAGGGTAACGGGTCCGGGCAATCAGCCCCAGCATTTT
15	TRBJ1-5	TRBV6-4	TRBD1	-	CASHKGQGLGQPQHF	TGTGCCAGCCATAAGGGACAGGGGTTAGGTCAGCCCCAGCATTTT
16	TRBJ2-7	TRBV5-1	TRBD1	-	CASSLAFRDRGSEQYF	TGCGCCAGCAGCTTGGCCTTCCGGGACAGGGGTTCCGAGCAGTACTTC
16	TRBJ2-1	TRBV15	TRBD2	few	CATSRRLAGVSNEQFF	TGTGCCACCAGCAGGAGACTAGCGGGAGTGTCCAATGAGCAGTTCTTC
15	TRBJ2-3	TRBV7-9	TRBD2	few	CASSYGAGAGDTQYF	TGTGCCAGCAGCTACGGAGCGGGAGCGGGTGATACGCAGTATTTT
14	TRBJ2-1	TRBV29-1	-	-	CSANRDTSYNEQFF	TGCAGCGCTAACAGGGATACATCCTACAATGAGCAGTTCTTC
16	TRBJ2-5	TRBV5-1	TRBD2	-	CASRYTSAGNRETQYF	TGCGCCAGCAGATATACTAGCGCCGGTAATCGAGAGACCCAGTACTTC
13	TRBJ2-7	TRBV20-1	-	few	CSAETPHSYEQYF	TGCAGTGCGGAAACACCCCACTCCTACGAGCAGTACTTC
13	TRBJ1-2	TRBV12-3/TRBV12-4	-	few	CASSFRGRRGYTF	TGTGCCAGCAGTTTTCGGGGGCGGAGAGGCTACACCTTC
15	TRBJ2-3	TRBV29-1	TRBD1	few	CSVDHRGRRSDTQYF	TGCAGCGTTGACCACAGGGGGCGCAGGTCGGATACGCAGTATTTT
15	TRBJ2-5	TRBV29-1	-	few	CSAYPGDRNQETQYF	TGCAGCGCTTACCCAGGAGACAGAAACCAAGAGACCCAGTACTTC
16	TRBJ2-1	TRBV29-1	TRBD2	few	CSVGGNFAGGGNEQFF	TGCAGCGTTGGGGGGAACTTTGCGGGAGGTGGGAATGAGCAGTTCTTC
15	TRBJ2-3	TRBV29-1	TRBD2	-	CSVGFNGRAPDTQYF	TGCAGCGTGGGGTTTAACGGGAGGGCCCCAGATACGCAGTATTTT
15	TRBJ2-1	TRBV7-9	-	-	CASSYGHRENNEQFF	TGTGCCAGCAGCTATGGACATCGCGAAAACAATGAGCAGTTCTTC
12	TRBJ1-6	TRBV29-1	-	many	CSVGDRNSPLHF	TGCAGCGTGGGAGACCGTAATTCACCCCTCCACTTT
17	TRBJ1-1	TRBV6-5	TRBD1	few	CASSYSGQGVQNTEAFF	TGTGCCAGCAGTTATTCCGGACAGGGGGTTCAGAACACTGAAGCTTTCTTT
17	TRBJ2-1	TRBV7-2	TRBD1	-	CASSLPRGQPSYNEQFF	TGTGCCAGCAGCTTACCCCGGGGACAGCCTTCCTACAATGAGCAGTTCTTC
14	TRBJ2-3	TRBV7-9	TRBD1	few	CATVTGNVADTQYF	TGTGCCACCGTGACAGGGAATGTCGCAGATACGCAGTATTTT
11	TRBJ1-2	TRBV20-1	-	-	CSARDSRSYTF	TGCAGTGCTAGAGATTCTCGGAGCTACACCTTC
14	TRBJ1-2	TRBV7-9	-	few	CASSPNSVYYGYTF	TGTGCCAGCAGCCCCAACAGTGTTTACTATGGCTACACCTTC
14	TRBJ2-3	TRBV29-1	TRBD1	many	CSVEETGGTDTQYF	TGCAGCGTTGAAGAAACAGGGGGCACAGATACGCAGTATTTT
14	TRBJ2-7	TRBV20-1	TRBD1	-	CSARLGTGAYEQYF	TGCAGTGCTAGACTGGGGACAGGGGCCTACGAGCAGTACTTC
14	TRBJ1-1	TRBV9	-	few	CASSVRGENTEAFF	TGTGCCAGCAGCGTTAGGGGGGAGAACACTGAAGCTTTCTTT
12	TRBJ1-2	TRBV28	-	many	CASSLGDYGYTF	TGTGCCAGCAGTTTGGGGGACTATGGCTACACCTTC
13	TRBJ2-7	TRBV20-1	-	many	CSARGSRDYEQYF	TGCAGTGCTAGAGGATCGAGAGACTACGAGCAGTACTTC
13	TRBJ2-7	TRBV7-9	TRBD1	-	CASSLGTGIEQYF	TGTGCCAGCAGCTTAGGGACAGGGATAGAGCAGTACTTC
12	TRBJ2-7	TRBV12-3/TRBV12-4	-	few	CASSLGPIEQYF	TGTGCCAGCAGTCTCGGGCCGATCGAGCAGTACTTC
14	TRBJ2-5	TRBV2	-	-	CASTLGRLGETQYF	TGTGCCAGCACCCTCGGACGGCTCGGAGAGACCCAGTACTTC
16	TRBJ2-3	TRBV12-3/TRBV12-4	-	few	CASSSRSGGDTDTQYF	TGTGCCAGCAGTTCCCGGTCCGGCGGGGACACAGATACGCAGTATTTT
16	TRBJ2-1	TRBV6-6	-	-	CASSYEIGDAYNEQFF	TGTGCCAGCAGCTACGAAATAGGGGACGCCTACAATGAGCAGTTCTTC
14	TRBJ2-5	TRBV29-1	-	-	CSVEGLQTQETQYF	TGCAGCGTTGAAGGGTTACAGACCCAAGAGACCCAGTACTTC
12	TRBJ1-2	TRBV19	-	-	CASSTRQRGYTF	TGTGCCAGTAGTACTCGACAGAGGGGCTACACCTTC
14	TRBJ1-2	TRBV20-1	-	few	CSARDSGTIHGYTF	TGCAGTGCTAGAGACTCCGGGACAATCCATGGCTACACCTTC
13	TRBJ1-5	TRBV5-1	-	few	CASSLTVGQPQHF	TGCGCCAGCAGCTTGACTGTCGGGCAGCCCCAGCATTTT
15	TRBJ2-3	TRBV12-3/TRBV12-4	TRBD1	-	CASSLGQEQVDTQYF	TGTGCCAGCAGTCTAGGACAGGAACAGGTAGATACGCAGTATTTT
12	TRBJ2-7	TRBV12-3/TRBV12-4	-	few	CASGRSSYEQYF	TGTGCCTCGGGACGAAGCTCCTACGAGCAGTACTTC
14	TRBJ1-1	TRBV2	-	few	CASSEFSLQPWAFF	TGTGCCAGCAGTGAGTTCTCTTTACAGCCCTGGGCTTTCTTT
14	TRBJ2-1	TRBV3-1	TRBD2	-	CASSPTSGSYEQFF	TGTGCCAGCAGCCCCACTAGCGGGAGCTATGAGCAGTTCTTC
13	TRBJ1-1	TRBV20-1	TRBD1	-	CSAPGQGITEAFF	TGCAGTGCCCCGGGACAGGGAATAACTGAAGCTTTCTTT
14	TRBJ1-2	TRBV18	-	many	CASSPGGANYGYTF	TGTGCCAGCTCACCGGGTGGCGCAAACTATGGCTACACCTTC
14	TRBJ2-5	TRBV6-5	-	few	CASSPPGVGETQYF	TGTGCCAGCAGCCCGCCAGGAGTCGGAGAGACCCAGTACTTC
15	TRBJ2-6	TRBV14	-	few	CASSPGGMGANVLTF	TGTGCCAGCAGCCCTGGGGGGATGGGGGCCAACGTCCTGACTTTC
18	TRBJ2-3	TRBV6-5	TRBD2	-	CASSPTGTSAPSTDTQYF	TGTGCCAGCAGTCCCACCGGCACTAGCGCCCCTAGCACAGATACGCAGTATTTT
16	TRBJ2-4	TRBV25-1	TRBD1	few	CASSGVGQGLKNIQYF	TGTGCCAGCAGCGGCGTGGGACAGGGGTTAAAAAACATTCAGTACTTC
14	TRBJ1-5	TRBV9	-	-	CASSPADSNQPQHF	TGTGCCAGCAGCCCAGCGGATAGCAATCAGCCCCAGCATTTT
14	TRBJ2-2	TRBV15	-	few	CATSKGFQTGELFF	TGTGCCACCAGCAAGGGATTTCAGACCGGGGAGCTGTTTTTT
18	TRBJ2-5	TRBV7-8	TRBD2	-	CASSLGRLAGPPGETQYF	TGTGCCAGCAGCTTAGGACGACTAGCGGGGCCCCCCGGAGAGACCCAGTACTTC
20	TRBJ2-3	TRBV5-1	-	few	CASSLAWGRGRIAPTDTQYF	TGCGCCAGCAGCTTGGCCTGGGGCAGGGGACGAATTGCCCCGACAGATACGCAGTATTTT
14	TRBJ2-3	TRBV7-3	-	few	CASSFGGTADTQYF	TGTGCCAGCAGCTTTGGCGGGACAGCAGATACGCAGTATTTT
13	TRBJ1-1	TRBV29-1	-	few	CSVDRQGYTEAFF	TGCAGCGTTGATAGGCAGGGGTACACTGAAGCTTTCTTT
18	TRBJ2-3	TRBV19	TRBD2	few	CATYPWGEAGGSTDTQYF	TGTGCCACCTATCCATGGGGGGAAGCGGGAGGTTCGACAGATACGCAGTATTTT